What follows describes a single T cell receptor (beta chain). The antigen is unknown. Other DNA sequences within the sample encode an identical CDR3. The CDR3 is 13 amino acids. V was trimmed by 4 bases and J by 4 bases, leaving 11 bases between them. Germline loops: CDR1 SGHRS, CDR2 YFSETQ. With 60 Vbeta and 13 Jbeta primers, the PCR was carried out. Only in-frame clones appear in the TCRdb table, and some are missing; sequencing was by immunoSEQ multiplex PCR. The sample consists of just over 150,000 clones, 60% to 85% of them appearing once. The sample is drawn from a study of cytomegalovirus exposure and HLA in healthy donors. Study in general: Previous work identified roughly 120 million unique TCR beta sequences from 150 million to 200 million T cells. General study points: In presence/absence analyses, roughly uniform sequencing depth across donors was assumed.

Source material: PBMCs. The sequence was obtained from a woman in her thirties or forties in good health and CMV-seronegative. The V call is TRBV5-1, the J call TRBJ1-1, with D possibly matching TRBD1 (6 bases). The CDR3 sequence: CASSLEGGTEAFF. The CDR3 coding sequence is TGCGCCAGCAGCCTGGAAGGGGGCACTGAAGCTTTCTTT.